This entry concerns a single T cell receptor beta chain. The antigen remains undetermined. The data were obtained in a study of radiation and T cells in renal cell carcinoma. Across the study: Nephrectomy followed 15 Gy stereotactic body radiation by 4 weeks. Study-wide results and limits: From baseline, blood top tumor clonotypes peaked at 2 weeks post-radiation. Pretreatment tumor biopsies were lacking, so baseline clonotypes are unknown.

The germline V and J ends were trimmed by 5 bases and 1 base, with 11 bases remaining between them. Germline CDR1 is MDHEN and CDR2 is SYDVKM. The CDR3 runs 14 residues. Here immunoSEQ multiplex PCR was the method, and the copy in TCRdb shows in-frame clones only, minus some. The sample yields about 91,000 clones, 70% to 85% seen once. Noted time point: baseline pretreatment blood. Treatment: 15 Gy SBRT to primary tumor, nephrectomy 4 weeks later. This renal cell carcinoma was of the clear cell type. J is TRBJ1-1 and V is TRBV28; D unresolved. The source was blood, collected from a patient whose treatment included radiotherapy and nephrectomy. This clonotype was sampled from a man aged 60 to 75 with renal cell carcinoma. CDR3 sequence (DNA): TGTGCCAGCAGTCCCCGGCGGTGGAACACTGAAGCTTTCTTT. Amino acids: CASSPRRWNTEAFF.